This T cell receptor (beta chain) was recovered during a study of CD8 T cells in ankylosing spondylitis. Germline lookup yields CDR1 MNHNS and CDR2 SASEGT. V was cut by 10 bases and J by 2 bases, with 14 bases left in between. This CDR3 region has 13 residues. TCRdb reprocessed the 5' RACE reads with MiXCR, giving one entry per CDR3 protein. This sample yields roughly 130,000 distinct CDR3 sequences, of which around 7% are seen a single time; more than 9% belongs to the top ten. Overall study findings and caveats: Relatively rare in peripheral blood, disease-linked clones were also CD8+.

This clonotype was recorded at least ten times. The target antigen is unknown. Sequencing was performed on blood, either unsorted or a sorted T cell fraction (not recorded which). V usage is TRBV6-1 and J usage is TRBJ1-2; maybe TRBD1 (5 bases). This TCR was recovered from a male donor with ankylosing spondylitis or in good health (not recorded which). The CDR3 loop reads CAIPGRTNYGYTF. The CDR3 region has the DNA TGTGCCATACCGGGACGGACCAACTATGGCTACACCTTC.